The 27 T cell receptor beta chains presented below share a single source sample, sequenced in a study of vaccination and CD4 T cells after COVID-19. Sequenced with the Oncomine TCR Beta short-read assay was DNA taken from cultured CD4+ T cells. Using its own MiXCR run on the PCR reads, TCRdb lists one record per CDR3 protein. The table records more than 15,000 distinct CDR3 sequences, approximately 49% of them present only once. Time point specified: late sampling 161 to 241 days after vaccination in three convalescent patients. The treatment is: 10-day PBMC culture with coronavirus spike peptide pools or control peptides (ViraFEST assay). These receptors have no identified antigens. The sequencing here drew on CD4+ T cells from blood, cultured in vitro, taken about 7 months after SARS-CoV-2 vaccination. These receptors were obtained from a human donor who had recovered from COVID-19.

Only a few counts were recorded for this clonotype. This chain connects TRBV20-1 to TRBJ1-2; 10 nucleotides line up with TRBD1. V shed 6 bases and J 2 bases; nucleotides not matched to a gene: 15. Germline lookup yields CDR1 DFQATT and CDR2 SNEGSKA (reference sequence). The CDR3 is 17 residues long. The CDR3 sequence is CSATRRDRGNGNYGYTF. The DNA of the CDR3 is TGCAGTGCAACCCGGCGGGACAGGGGAAACGGAAACTATGGCTACACCTTC.

This clonotype has just a few counts. This chain connects TRBV6-2 or TRBV6-3 to TRBJ2-1; 8 positions agree with TRBD2. The CDR3 is made up of 17 amino acids. The J segment lost 1 base and the V segment lost 3 bases, leaving 8 bases of the junction unmatched. Germline V lookup: CDR1 MNHEY, CDR2 SVGEGT. This CDR3 reads CASSYRPAGVSYNEQFF. DNA of the CDR3: TGTGCCAGCAGTTATAGGCCAGCGGGAGTATCCTACAATGAGCAGTTCTTC.

CDR3 nucleotide sequence: TGTGCCAGCTCACCAATTAGCGCGAGCTCCTACGAGCAGTACTTC. Its protein product is CASSPISASSYEQYF. This chain links TRBV18 with TRBJ2-7, with a weak D call TRBD2 (5 bases). CDR3 length: 15 amino acids. The germline V gene encodes CDR1 KGHSH and CDR2 LQKENI. The germline V and J ends were trimmed by 2 bases and 0 bases, with 11 bases remaining between them.

As concerns this clonotype: One junction end disagrees with the germline gene, perhaps due to a read error. The genes are TRBV15 and TRBJ1-2; perhaps TRBD1 as D (6 bases). The germline V gene has CDR1 LNHNV and CDR2 YYDKDF (reference sequence). The CDR3 loop spans 13 amino acids. The CDR3 nucleotides read TGTGCCGCCAGCAGGGGTAGAAACTATGGCTACACCTTC. Its protein is CAASRGRNYGYTF.

The sample holds a few counts of this clonotype. J is TRBJ1-5 and V is TRBV6-5, with D perhaps matching TRBD1 (5 bases). V lost 4 bases and J lost 2, with 12 bases in between. This CDR3 spans 15 amino acids. Germline CDR1 MNHEY, CDR2 SVGAGI. The CDR3 region has the DNA TGTGCCAGCAGTTCATACAGGATTGGCAATCAGCCCCAGCATTTT. Translated, it gives CASSSYRIGNQPQHF.

This clonotype was counted only a few times. This chain links TRBV6-5 with TRBJ1-2; D may be TRBD1 (6 bases). CDR1 MNHEY and CDR2 SVGAGI come from the germline V gene. The V end lost 4 bases, the J end lost 8 bases, and 20 bases lay between the germline ends. The CDR3 loop spans 15 amino acids. In DNA form, the CDR3 reads TGTGCCAGCAGTTCGACCCCGGACAGCCCTAGGGGCTACACCTTC. Protein sequence: CASSSTPDSPRGYTF.

This clonotype has more than one count but fewer than ten. The chain joins TRBV7-2 to TRBJ2-5; 11 positions agree with TRBD1. Germline CDR1 reads SGHTA; CDR2 reads FQGNSA. The CDR3 contains 17 residues. V shed 1 base, J shed 5 bases, and the junction held 9 bases outside the gene matches. The DNA of the CDR3 is TGTGCCAGCAGCTTAGAAGGCGGACAGGGGGCTTGGGAGACCCAGTACTTC. It encodes CASSLEGGQGAWETQYF.

A few counts support this clonotype. The chain has TRBV20-1 and TRBJ2-3, with 9 bases aligning to TRBD2. Germline V lookup: CDR1 DFQATT, CDR2 SNEGSKA (reference sequence). CDR3 length: 14 residues. V shed 3 bases, J shed 6 bases, and the junction held 7 bases outside the gene matches. The chain's CDR3 is CSASSAGGLDTQYF. CDR3 DNA: TGCAGTGCTAGCTCTGCGGGAGGGTTGGATACGCAGTATTTT.

This clonotype is medium-sized by share. The chain uses TRBV24-1 and TRBJ2-5; the D gene is possibly TRBD2 (5 bases). Germline V lookup: CDR1 KGHDR, CDR2 SFDVKD. This CDR3 spans 15 amino acids. The ends were cut back, 3 bases at V and 2 bases at J, with 12 bases in the middle. CDR3 DNA sequence: TGTGCCACCAGTGATCCCGGACGGGGTCAAGAGACCCAGTACTTC. Amino acid sequence: CATSDPGRGQETQYF.

This chain joins TRBV20-1 and TRBJ2-7, with unresolved D. Trimming cost V 3 bases and J 3 bases, with 9 bases left between them. From germline, CDR1 is DFQATT and CDR2 SNEGSKA (reference sequence). The length of the CDR3 is 12 residues. CDR3 nucleotide sequence: TGCAGTGCTAGGAGCCCGGACTACGAGCAGTACTTC. Its translation is CSARSPDYEQYF.

The chain employs TRBV14 and TRBJ1-2; a weak D match, TRBD1 (6 bases). CDR1 and CDR2 (germline): SGHDN, FVKESK. V lost 4 bases and J lost 7, with 13 bases in between. This CDR3 is 13 amino acids long. CDR3 sequence: CASSPGTKGGYTF. CDR3 DNA sequence: TGTGCCAGCAGCCCCGGGACAAAAGGTGGCTACACCTTC.

The chain has TRBV7-3 and TRBJ2-3; possibly TRBD1 or TRBD2 for D (5 bases each). The V end lost 4 bases, the J end lost 6 bases, and 17 bases lay between the germline ends. Germline lookup yields CDR1 SGHTA and CDR2 FQGTGA. This CDR3 comprises 15 residues. The CDR3 is CASSSSSGPWDTQYF. The DNA of the CDR3 is TGTGCCAGCAGCTCGTCCTCGGGACCTTGGGATACGCAGTATTTT.

V usage is TRBV11-3 and J usage is TRBJ2-7, with 8 positions matching TRBD2. Germline V lookup: CDR1 SGHNT, CDR2 YENEEA. This CDR3 has 15 residues. The ends lost 3 bases at V and 1 base at J; junction bases unmatched: 5. DNA for the CDR3: TGTGCCAGCAGCTTCTTGTTAGCGGGATCCTACGAGCAGTACTTC. It specifies CASSFLLAGSYEQYF.

This rearrangement joins TRBV6-1 to TRBJ2-1; TRBD2 matches at 10 bases. Germline V CDR1 and CDR2: MNHNS, SASEGT. CDR3 length: 19 amino acids. The ends lost 6 bases at V and 2 bases at J; junction bases unmatched: 16. DNA of the CDR3: TGTGCCAGCAGCCAAGTTACTAGCGGGGTCTGGGGAGCCTACAATGAGCAGTTCTTC. Translated: CASSQVTSGVWGAYNEQFF.

The chain carries TRBV10-3 and TRBJ2-1; D is perhaps TRBD1 or TRBD2 (6 bases each). The germline CDR1 and CDR2 sequences are ENHRY and SYGVKD. V was trimmed by 10 bases and J by 2 bases, leaving 21 bases between them. The CDR3 runs 16 residues. The CDR3 nucleotides are TGTGCCACGTCGTGGGTCGGGGGCGGCGCCTACAATGAGCAGTTCTTC. Translating gives CATSWVGGGAYNEQFF.

The chain employs TRBV6-1 and TRBJ1-2; TRBD1 agrees at 9 bases. V was pared by 0 bases and J by 4 bases, with 3 bases of the junction left unmatched. CDR1 and CDR2 from the germline V gene are MNHNS and SASEGT. The CDR3 spans 15 residues. For the CDR3, the DNA is TGTGCCAGCAGTGAAGCCGGGACAGGGTTCTATGGCTACACCTTC. Translating gives CASSEAGTGFYGYTF.

A few counts support this clonotype. V usage is TRBV6-1 and J usage is TRBJ1-5, with TRBD1 matching over 8 bases. CDR3 length equals 17 residues. CDR1 and CDR2 (germline): MNHNS, SASEGT. With 5 bases clipped from V and 5 bases from J, the junction kept 14 bases outside the gene matches. Here the CDR3 DNA reads TGTGCCAGCAGTCTGCTCCCACCCGGGACAGGAGATCAGCCCCAGCATTTT. This gives the protein CASSLLPPGTGDQPQHF.

The CDR3 DNA follows: TGCAGTGCTAGCATGACAGGGTCGGGAGGCTACACCTTC. Protein: CSASMTGSGGYTF. This chain joins TRBV20-1 and TRBJ1-2; 7 bases are a match to TRBD1. Germline values: CDR1 DFQATT, CDR2 SNEGSKA (reference sequence). This CDR3 is 13 amino acids long. The junction had 9 bases not matched to a gene; V was cut back by 3 bases and J by 8 bases.

This clonotype has more than one count but fewer than ten. V is TRBV6-5 and J is TRBJ2-2; D is unresolved. In germline, CDR1 is MNHEY, CDR2 SVGAGI. The CDR3 extends over 12 amino acids. Trimming shortened V by 4 bases and J by 2 bases, and 2 bases separated the two germline ends. Here the CDR3 reads CASSSNTGELFF. The CDR3 DNA is TGTGCCAGCAGTTCCAACACCGGGGAGCTGTTTTTT.

This chain links TRBV20-1 with TRBJ1-5; D not resolved. V was shortened by 6 bases and J by 6 bases, with 9 bases between the two germline ends. This CDR3 spans 11 amino acids. CDR1 is DFQATT and CDR2 is SNEGSKA in the germline V gene (reference sequence). CDR3 in amino acids: CSAQAGQPQHF. In DNA, the CDR3 is TGCAGTGCGCAAGCGGGTCAGCCCCAGCATTTT.

The chain links TRBV9 to TRBJ1-2; maybe TRBD1 (5 bases). CDR1 SGDLS and CDR2 YYNGEE come from the germline V gene. The CDR3 loop spans 15 amino acids. Between the trimmed V and J ends, which lost 5 bases and 0 bases, there was a span of 14 bases. The CDR3 sequence is CASRPGGGANYGYTF. In DNA, the CDR3 is TGTGCCAGCAGACCCGGGGGGGGTGCTAACTATGGCTACACCTTC.

This clonotype has only a few counts. The V and J genes are TRBV7-2 and TRBJ1-1; D possibly corresponds to TRBD1 (6 bases). The V end was cut by 2 bases, the J end by 2 bases, with 12 bases between. This CDR3 comprises 15 residues. The germline V gene has CDR1 SGHTA and CDR2 FQGNSA. CDR3 loop: CASSLSGVGNTEAFF. The CDR3 nucleotides are TGTGCCAGCAGCTTATCAGGGGTGGGAAACACTGAAGCTTTCTTT. The whole variable domain, remainder taken from reference TRBV7-2 and TRBJ1-1, is GAGVSQSPSNKVTEKGKDVELRCDPISGHTALYWYRQSLGQGLEFLIYFQGNSAPDKSGLPSDRFSAERTGGSVSTLTIQRTQQEDSAVYLCASSLSGVGNTEAFFGQGTRLTVV.

The chain has TRBV10-3 and TRBJ2-5; 7 bases line up with TRBD2. Germline CDR1 is ENHRY and CDR2 is SYGVKD. V lost 10 bases to trimming and J lost 5 bases; unmatched junction nucleotides: 10. The CDR3 runs 13 residues. The CDR3 bases are TGTGCCACCCTGGACTCCGGGGGGGAGACCCAGTACTTC. It encodes CATLDSGGETQYF.

This chain uses TRBV7-8 with TRBJ2-7; the D call may be TRBD1 or TRBD2 (5 bases each). CDR3 length: 15 amino acids. V was trimmed by 5 bases and J by 4 bases, leaving 18 bases between them. The germline V gene encodes CDR1 SGHVS and CDR2 FQNEAQ. CDR3 coding DNA: TGTGCCAGCAGCCCCCTCGGGAACAGGATGTACGAGCAGTACTTC. It encodes CASSPLGNRMYEQYF.

This sequence joins TRBV5-4 and TRBJ1-6; D uncertain. Germline CDR1 is SGHNT and CDR2 is YYREEE (reference sequence). The CDR3 is 12 residues long. V lost 1 base and J 7 bases, leaving 3 bases between the germline ends. Written as DNA, the CDR3 is TGTGCCAGCAGCTTGCCCAATTCACCCCTCCACTTT. It translates to CASSLPNSPLHF.

The chain couples TRBV11-1 to TRBJ2-1; D ambiguous. The CDR3 contains 14 residues. CDR1 and CDR2 from the germline V gene are SGHAT and FQDESV (reference sequence). V gave up 0 bases and J gave up 0 bases, with 3 bases separating them. In DNA, the CDR3 is TGTGCCAGCAGCTTAGCTAGCTCCTACAATGAGCAGTTCTTC. Encoded protein: CASSLASSYNEQFF.

This chain links TRBV19 with TRBJ2-1, with 10 bases that match TRBD2. Germline assignment: CDR1 LNHDA and CDR2 SQIVND (reference sequence). This CDR3 contains 17 residues. Trimming took 5 bases from V and 7 from J; bases not matched to a gene: 14. CDR3 protein: CASSPARLAGVGNEQFF. The CDR3 nucleotides are TGTGCCAGTAGTCCTGCACGGCTAGCGGGAGTAGGTAATGAGCAGTTCTTC.